This TCR beta chain was captured by sequencing in a study of cytomegalovirus exposure and HLA in healthy donors. Regarding the study as a whole: Earlier analysis looked at TCR beta V segments, and most were productive about 90% or about 30% of the time.

Comments on this clone: What it recognizes is unknown.

Use of 60 Vbeta and 13 Jbeta primers characterized the PCR. Measured with immunoSEQ multiplex PCR; TCRdb has only the in-frame clones, and not every one. The sample has over 150,000 clones, 77% seen once. V was pared by 6 bases and J by 0 bases, with 18 bases between. This CDR3 spans 17 amino acids. The V gene's germline CDR1 is LNHNV and CDR2 YYDKDF (reference sequence). This sequence joins TRBV15 and TRBJ2-4; possibly TRBD1 for D (6 bases). Sample: PBMCs. This receptor was taken from a woman aged 25 to 39 in good health and CMV-seropositive. The CDR3 sequence: CATRGGSFLVAKNIQYF. The CDR3 DNA sequence: TGTGCCACCAGAGGGGGTTCGTTTTTGGTAGCCAAAAACATTCAGTACTTC. Together with reference TRBV15 and TRBJ2-4, the CDR3 gives the full variable domain: DAMVIQNPRYQVTQFGKPVTLSCSQTLNHNVMYWYQQKSSQAPKLLFHYYDKDFNNEADTPDNFQSRRPNTSFCFLDIRSPGLGDTAMYLCATRGGSFLVAKNIQYFGAGTRLSVL.